The 21 T cell receptor beta chains presented below share a single source sample, sequenced in a study of shared clonotypes between healthy human individuals. Naive-designated CD8 cells lacked CD45RO, were positively enriched for CCR7, and omitted terminally differentiated effector memory CD45RA+ cells. The repertoire was sequenced with immunoSEQ multiplex PCR; TCRdb's copy has only in-frame clones and lacks some. The table lists some 2 million clones, around 96% of them singletons, with around 1% in the top ten. The sequencing sample was made of naive CD8+ T cells sorted from blood. The origin of the receptors is a man between 18 and 29 years old in good health.

The chain employs TRBV29-1 and TRBJ1-1; TRBD1 agrees at 8 bases. Germline V gene data show CDR1 as SQVTM and CDR2 as ANQGSEA. The CDR3 is 11 amino acids. V lost 3 bases, J lost 7 bases, and 1 base stayed unmatched. CDR3 sequence: CSVETGVEAFF. As DNA, the CDR3 is TGCAGCGTTGAGACAGGGGTTGAAGCTTTCTTT.

The chain recombines TRBV27 with TRBJ2-1; D is ambiguous. The CDR3 extends over 14 amino acids. Germline assignment: CDR1 MNHEY and CDR2 SMNVEV (reference sequence). V was pared by 2 bases and J by 0 bases, with 5 bases between. CDR3 DNA sequence: TGTGCCAGCAGTTTAACAATCTCCTACAATGAGCAGTTCTTC. This gives the protein CASSLTISYNEQFF.

The chain uses TRBV25-1 and TRBJ2-7, with D uncertain. The V and J ends lost 5 bases and 2 bases respectively, with 10 bases between them. Germline assignment: CDR1 MGHDK and CDR2 SYGVNS. The length of the CDR3 is 13 residues. This CDR3 reads CASSWEGTYEQYF. The CDR3, as DNA: TGTGCCAGCAGTTGGGAAGGGACCTACGAGCAGTACTTC.

Note on this clone: Other nucleotide sequences in the sample specify the same CDR3. The chain carries TRBV19 and TRBJ2-7; D is perhaps TRBD1 (5 bases). The CDR3 loop spans 14 amino acids. V was pared by 3 bases and J by 5 bases, with 14 bases between. Germline-derived CDR1 and CDR2 are LNHDA and SQIVND (reference sequence). The CDR3 DNA sequence: TGTGCCAGTAGTATCGGGCAGGGAAAGGACGAGCAGTACTTC. It encodes CASSIGQGKDEQYF.

The chain joins TRBV9 to TRBJ2-2, with D possibly being TRBD2 (6 bases). This CDR3 has 14 amino acids. CDR1 and CDR2 (germline): SGDLS, YYNGEE. Trimming shortened V by 1 base and J by 5 bases, and 9 bases separated the two germline ends. In DNA, the CDR3 is TGTGCCAGCAGCGTATCGGAGGGAACCGGGGAGCTGTTTTTT. Translated, it gives CASSVSEGTGELFF. Filled out from reference TRBV9 and TRBJ2-2, the complete variable domain reads DSGVTQTPKHLITATGQRVTLRCSPRSGDLSVYWYQQSLDQGLQFLIQYYNGEERAKGNILERFSAQQFPDLHSELNLSSLELGDSALYFCASSVSEGTGELFFGEGSRLTVL.

V and J are TRBV30 and TRBJ2-1, with TRBD2 identical over 8 bases. With V trimmed by 1 base and J by 3 bases, 5 bases remained unmatched. CDR3 length: 15 residues. CDR1 is GTSNPN and CDR2 is SVGIG in the germline V gene (reference sequence). The CDR3 DNA reads TGTGCCTGGAGTGCCCAGCGGGGGTACTACAATGAGCAGTTCTTC. This sequence encodes CAWSAQRGYYNEQFF.

This chain uses TRBV5-1 with TRBJ2-1; 8 bases map to TRBD1. Trimming cost V 4 bases and J 2 bases; bases outside gene matches: 5. Germline CDR1 and CDR2: SGHRS and YFSETQ. The CDR3 has 15 amino acids. The CDR3: CASSDRGTTYNEQFF. Here the CDR3 DNA reads TGCGCCAGCAGCGACAGGGGAACTACCTACAATGAGCAGTTCTTC.

V is TRBV4-3 and J is TRBJ2-5, with 7 bases fitting TRBD1. This CDR3 is built from 15 residues. Germline V gives CDR1 LGHNA, CDR2 YSLEER. Germline trimming cut 2 bases from V and 2 bases from J; bases unmatched to any gene: 5. CDR3 sequence: CASSQSGQTQETQYF. The CDR3 nucleotides read TGCGCCAGCAGCCAATCGGGACAGACACAAGAGACCCAGTACTTC.

In DNA, the CDR3 is TGTGCCACCTCGTTTGAGGGGAATTATGAGCAGTTCTTC. Its translation is CATSFEGNYEQFF. The chain is built from TRBV14 and TRBJ2-1, with D possibly being TRBD1 or TRBD2 (5 bases each). CDR3 size: 13 residues. Trimming shortened V by 10 bases and J by 8 bases, and 18 bases separated the two germline ends. Germline lookup yields CDR1 SGHDN and CDR2 FVKESK.

This clone came up once. This chain connects TRBV9 to TRBJ2-7; the match to TRBD2 covers 15 bases. V dropped 0 bases and J dropped 7; count of bases not matched to a gene: 5. Germline assignment: CDR1 SGDLS and CDR2 YYNGEE. The CDR3 loop spans 16 amino acids. The CDR3 sequence is CASSVEGGLAGGEQYF. The CDR3 nucleotides are TGTGCCAGCAGCGTAGAAGGCGGACTAGCGGGAGGGGAGCAGTACTTC.

The chain couples TRBV6-6 to TRBJ1-2; 8 bases map to TRBD1. The CDR3 contains 16 residues. Germline CDR1 reads MNHNY; CDR2 reads SVGAGI (reference sequence). Unmatched junction bases numbered 6, after V lost 2 bases and J lost 1 base. The CDR3: CASSYRDRGINYGYTF. The CDR3 coding sequence is TGTGCCAGCAGTTACCGTGACAGGGGTATTAACTATGGCTACACCTTC.

The chain employs TRBV7-8 and TRBJ1-5; D unclear. In germline, CDR1 is SGHVS, CDR2 FQNEAQ. The germline V and J ends were trimmed by 1 base and 3 bases, with 7 bases remaining between them. The CDR3 spans 14 residues. CDR3 in DNA: TGTGCCAGCAGCTTAGGGGTCATCAATCAGCCCCAGCATTTT. Its translation: CASSLGVINQPQHF. Based on the CDR3 plus reference TRBV7-8 and TRBJ1-5, the full variable domain is GAGVSQSPRYKVAKRGQDVALRCDPISGHVSLFWYQQALGQGPEFLTYFQNEAQLDKSGLPSDRFFAERPEGSVSTLKIQRTQQEDSAVYLCASSLGVINQPQHFGDGTRLSIL.

V is TRBV9 and J is TRBJ2-3, with TRBD2 matching 13 bases. The CDR3 spans 17 residues. The trim removed 4 bases at V and 0 bases at J, leaving 5 bases unmatched. Per the germline V gene, CDR1 is SGDLS and CDR2 is YYNGEE. The CDR3 DNA reads TGTGCCAGCAGCCTGGGACTAGCGGGGCCCAGCACAGATACGCAGTATTTT. This codes for CASSLGLAGPSTDTQYF.

The chain couples TRBV4-1 to TRBJ1-5; D not resolved. This CDR3 is built from 13 residues. Trimming shortened V by 6 bases and J by 5 bases, and 11 bases separated the two germline ends. Germline V gene lookup returns CDR1 MGHRA and CDR2 YSYEKL. In DNA, the CDR3 is TGCGCCAGCAGGGGCCAGGTCGATCAGCCCCAGCATTTT. Residues: CASRGQVDQPQHF.

This chain links TRBV7-9 with TRBJ2-7, with D possibly TRBD1 on 5 matching bases. The CDR3 totals 13 residues. Trimming left V 1 base short and J 7 bases short, with 11 bases between. Germline V gene data show CDR1 as SEHNR and CDR2 as FQNEAQ (reference sequence). CDR3 bases: TGTGCCAGCAGCTTAGGCAGGGCTGTGGAGCAGTACTTC. Protein: CASSLGRAVEQYF.

The chain combines TRBV7-9 with TRBJ2-7; TRBD1 aligns across 7 bases. In germline, CDR1 is SEHNR, CDR2 FQNEAQ (reference sequence). CDR3 size: 15 residues. J gave up 0 bases and V 4 bases, and 6 bases lay outside the gene matches. CDR3 bases: TGTGCCAGCAGCTCTCCATCAGGGGGCTCCTACGAGCAGTACTTC. Translation gives CASSSPSGGSYEQYF.

This CDR3 reads CASGPSGLSNQPQHF. The CDR3 region has the DNA TGTGCCAGCGGACCGTCAGGGCTGAGCAATCAGCCCCAGCATTTT. V gene TRBV7-9 combines with J gene TRBJ1-5, with TRBD1 as a possible D gene (5 bases). Germline loops: CDR1 SEHNR, CDR2 FQNEAQ (reference sequence). Trimming removed 8 bases from V and 1 base from J, with 15 bases in between. CDR3 length: 15 amino acids.

The genes are TRBV7-9 and TRBJ1-6, with D possibly matching TRBD1 (5 bases). With 1 base removed from V and 5 bases from J, the gap between germline ends came to 9 bases. Germline assignment: CDR1 SEHNR and CDR2 FQNEAQ (reference sequence). The CDR3 totals 15 residues. The CDR3 loop is CASSLEDSHNSPLHF. The CDR3 DNA follows: TGTGCCAGCAGCTTAGAAGACAGTCATAATTCACCCCTCCACTTT.

This clone has only one observation. The chain couples TRBV4-2 to TRBJ2-2; tentative D call: TRBD1 (5 bases). The V gene's germline CDR1 is LGHNA and CDR2 YNFKEQ. The CDR3 length is 16 residues. Trimming stripped 0 bases from V and 4 bases from J, with 12 bases between. Written as DNA, the CDR3 is TGTGCCAGCAGCCAAGATAGGGGCTCTACCACCGGGGAGCTGTTTTTT. Translation: CASSQDRGSTTGELFF.

The J gene is TRBJ2-7, the V gene TRBV5-6; tentatively, D is TRBD2 (5 bases). V shed 4 bases and J shed 0 bases, with 14 bases lying between them. Germline V lookup: CDR1 SGHDT, CDR2 YYEEEE. The CDR3 runs 15 residues. CDR3 sequence reads: CASSPWLALSYEQYF. CDR3 in DNA: TGTGCCAGCAGCCCCTGGCTAGCCCTCTCCTACGAGCAGTACTTC. Full variable domain (outside the CDR3, taken from reference TRBV5-6 and TRBJ2-7): DAGVTQSPTHLIKTRGQQVTLRCSPKSGHDTVSWYQQALGQGPQFIFQYYEEEERQRGNFPDRFSGHQFPNYSSELNVNALLLGDSALYLCASSPWLALSYEQYFGPGTRLTVT.

The chain couples TRBV7-9 to TRBJ2-1; D is unresolved. Germline V gene data show CDR1 as SEHNR and CDR2 as FQNEAQ (reference sequence). The CDR3 loop spans 15 amino acids. The V gene lost 5 bases and the J gene lost 0 bases, with 11 bases spanning the gap. The CDR3 DNA reads TGTGCCAGCAGCCAAGTCCTGAGCTCCTACAATGAGCAGTTCTTC. Residues: CASSQVLSSYNEQFF. Full variable domain (outside the CDR3, taken from reference TRBV7-9 and TRBJ2-1): DTGVSQNPRHKITKRGQNVTFRCDPISEHNRLYWYRQTLGQGPEFLTYFQNEAQLEKSRLLSDRFSAERPKGSFSTLEIQRTEQGDSAMYLCASSQVLSSYNEQFFGPGTRLTVL.